Presented here are 25 T cell receptor beta chains from one specimen sequenced in a study of cytomegalovirus exposure and HLA in healthy donors. Both 60 Vbeta primers and 13 Jbeta primers went into the PCR. The repertoire was sequenced with immunoSEQ multiplex PCR; TCRdb's copy has only in-frame clones and lacks some. The listing contains more than 65,000 clones. Material: PBMCs. The receptors derive from a man between 35 and 55 years old in good health and CMV-seronegative.

The chain combines TRBV7-3 with TRBJ2-7; TRBD1 matches 11 bases. Trimming cost V 3 bases and J 4 bases; bases outside gene matches: 5. The CDR3 runs 15 residues. The V gene's germline CDR1 is SGHTA and CDR2 FQGTGA. This CDR3 reads CASSFLGTGGYEQYF. CDR3 bases: TGTGCCAGCAGCTTTCTCGGGACAGGGGGATACGAGCAGTACTTC.

CDR3: CASSPPSVMDTQYF. Here the CDR3 DNA reads TGTGCCAGCTCACCACCGAGTGTCATGGATACGCAGTATTTT. This chain uses TRBV18 with TRBJ2-3, with D unresolved. Germline CDR1 KGHSH, CDR2 LQKENI. The CDR3 is 14 residues long. Trimming took off 0 bases at V and 6 bases at J, with 10 bases between the two ends. Drawing the rest from reference TRBV18 and TRBJ2-3, the complete variable domain is NAGVMQNPRHLVRRRGQEARLRCSPMKGHSHVYWYRQLPEEGLKFMVYLQKENIIDESGMPKERFSAEFPKEGPSILRIQQVVRGDSAAYFCASSPPSVMDTQYFGPGTRLTVL.

The chain carries TRBV30 and TRBJ2-2, with 8 bases fitting TRBD1. V dropped 5 bases and J dropped 5; count of bases not matched to a gene: 4. The CDR3 is made up of 13 amino acids. Germline CDR1 is GTSNPN and CDR2 is SVGIG (reference sequence). The CDR3 DNA sequence: TGTGCCTGGCCCAGGGGGCGGACCGGGGAGCTGTTTTTT. Protein: CAWPRGRTGELFF.

The rearrangement joins TRBV5-6 to TRBJ1-6; D might be TRBD1 (6 bases). Germline V gene data show CDR1 as SGHDT and CDR2 as YYEEEE. CDR3 length: 18 residues. The V and J ends lost 4 bases and 1 base respectively, with 18 bases between them. CDR3 nucleotide sequence: TGTGCCAGCAGCCCCGGGCGCAGGGGCTGGTCCTATAATTCACCCCTCCACTTT. Translating it yields CASSPGRRGWSYNSPLHF. Using reference TRBV5-6 and TRBJ1-6 for the parts outside the CDR3, the full variable domain is DAGVTQSPTHLIKTRGQQVTLRCSPKSGHDTVSWYQQALGQGPQFIFQYYEEEERQRGNFPDRFSGHQFPNYSSELNVNALLLGDSALYLCASSPGRRGWSYNSPLHFGNGTRLTVT.

This sequence joins TRBV19 and TRBJ1-5; TRBD1 matches 7 bases. The CDR3 runs 13 residues. Germline V CDR1 and CDR2: LNHDA, SQIVND (reference sequence). The V segment lost 6 bases and the J segment 8 bases; nucleotides outside the gene matches: 7. The CDR3 protein is CASSPTGLKPQHF. CDR3 coding DNA: TGTGCCAGTAGCCCGACAGGGCTTAAGCCCCAGCATTTT.

The V gene is TRBV7-3, the J gene TRBJ1-6, with D maybe TRBD1 (5 bases). V was pared by 5 bases and J by 0 bases, with 11 bases between. CDR3 length: 16 residues. Per the germline V gene, CDR1 is SGHTA and CDR2 is FQGTGA. DNA of the CDR3: TGTGCCAGCAGCCGGGGGGGAAGCTCCTATAATTCACCCCTCCACTTT. It is translated as CASSRGGSSYNSPLHF.

The chain uses TRBV5-1 and TRBJ2-7; 8 bases agree with TRBD1. V lost 0 bases, J lost 6 bases, and 5 bases stayed unmatched. The CDR3 extends over 14 amino acids. In germline, CDR1 is SGHRS, CDR2 YFSETQ. The CDR3 region has the DNA TGCGCCAGCAGCTTGGCTGGACAGGGAGGCGAGCAGTACTTC. Encoded protein: CASSLAGQGGEQYF.

The chain joins TRBV7-3 to TRBJ2-4; 10 nucleotides agree with TRBD2. The CDR3 extends over 15 amino acids. Germline CDR1 SGHTA, CDR2 FQGTGA. V shed 2 bases and J 4 bases; nucleotides not matched to a gene: 2. CDR3 amino acids: CASSLSAGGKNIQYF. The DNA of the CDR3 is TGTGCCAGCAGCTTATCAGCGGGGGGGAAAAACATTCAGTACTTC.

The chain joins TRBV6-5 to TRBJ1-6; the D is unclear. Germline V gives CDR1 MNHEY, CDR2 SVGAGI. The V end lost 2 bases, the J end lost 5 bases, and 10 bases lay between the germline ends. The CDR3 runs 15 residues. CDR3 protein: CASSYVGRDNSPLHF. CDR3 sequence (DNA): TGTGCCAGCAGTTACGTTGGGAGGGATAATTCACCCCTCCACTTT.

V usage is TRBV6-1 and J usage is TRBJ2-3; 7 bases line up with TRBD1. The junction had 4 bases not matched to a gene; V was cut back by 5 bases and J by 2 bases. The germline V gene has CDR1 MNHNS and CDR2 SASEGT. The CDR3 covers 14 residues. CDR3 sequence: CASSQQGSTDTQYF. In DNA form, the CDR3 reads TGTGCCAGCAGTCAACAGGGGTCCACAGATACGCAGTATTTT.

The rearrangement joins TRBV7-6 to TRBJ1-2; D uncertain. V gave up 5 bases and J gave up 4 bases, with 14 bases separating them. Germline V gene sequence: CDR1 SGHVS, CDR2 FNYEAQ. The CDR3 sequence is 14 residues long. The CDR3 here is CASSPTGASYGYTF. In DNA, the CDR3 is TGTGCCAGCAGCCCCACCGGAGCCAGCTATGGCTACACCTTC.

The V and J genes are TRBV29-1 and TRBJ2-5; 8 bases are shared with TRBD1. There are 13 residues in the CDR3. CDR1 is SQVTM and CDR2 is ANQGSEA in the germline V gene. The junction had 10 bases not matched to a gene; V was cut back by 8 bases and J by 5 bases. CDR3 nucleotides: TGCAGCCTCGGCCAGGGGGCTGGGGAGACCCAGTACTTC. This sequence encodes CSLGQGAGETQYF.

The chain joins TRBV7-2 to TRBJ1-6, with a tentative D call TRBD1 (6 bases). CDR1 and CDR2 (germline): SGHTA, FQGNSA. The ends were cut back, 2 bases at V and 9 bases at J, with 20 bases in the middle. The CDR3 sequence is 17 residues long. Here the CDR3 reads CASSLIQGRSLGSPLHF. Written as DNA, the CDR3 is TGTGCCAGCAGCTTAATTCAGGGGCGCTCCTTGGGTTCACCCCTCCACTTT.

This sequence joins TRBV7-9 and TRBJ1-4; TRBD1 agrees at 12 bases. The CDR3 is made up of 15 amino acids. CDR1 and CDR2 from the germline V gene are SEHNR and FQNEAQ (reference sequence). V dropped 5 bases and J dropped 8; count of bases not matched to a gene: 6. CDR3: CASSIGTGGKEKLFF. The CDR3 DNA follows: TGTGCCAGCAGCATAGGGACAGGGGGCAAAGAAAAACTGTTTTTT.

The rearrangement joins TRBV30 to TRBJ2-7, with D perhaps matching TRBD1 (6 bases). Germline CDR1 and CDR2: GTSNPN and SVGIG (reference sequence). V lost 0 bases to trimming and J lost 6 bases, with 15 bases between them. The CDR3 is 14 residues long. The chain's CDR3 is CAWSVKGQGTEQYF. DNA of the CDR3: TGTGCCTGGAGTGTAAAGGGGCAGGGGACCGAGCAGTACTTC.

The gene calls are TRBV5-1 and TRBJ2-5; no reliable D call. The CDR3 covers 14 residues. The germline V gene has CDR1 SGHRS and CDR2 YFSETQ. V lost 2 bases to trimming and J lost 1 base, with 9 bases between them. The CDR3 sequence: CASSFLGSQETQYF. CDR3 bases: TGCGCCAGCAGCTTCTTGGGCAGCCAAGAGACCCAGTACTTC.

The genes are TRBV19 and TRBJ2-1; 7 bases fit TRBD1. J lost 7 bases, V lost 1 base, and 10 bases had no gene match. The CDR3 consists of 16 residues. The germline V gene has CDR1 LNHDA and CDR2 SQIVND (reference sequence). Here the CDR3 DNA reads TGTGCCAGTAGTATAGCTAACAGAGGGGGCAGGAATGAGCAGTTCTTC. Encoded protein: CASSIANRGGRNEQFF.

The chain uses TRBV5-1 and TRBJ1-3; D gene unclear. Germline CDR1 SGHRS, CDR2 YFSETQ. The CDR3 loop spans 17 amino acids. The ends were cut back, 4 bases at V and 0 bases at J, with 17 bases in the middle. The CDR3 DNA is TGCGCCAGCAGCCAATCGCCCAGAGGAAACTCTGGAAACACCATATATTTT. Translating it yields CASSQSPRGNSGNTIYF.

The genes are TRBV28 and TRBJ2-7; 8 nucleotides match TRBD1. V lost 3 bases, J lost 0 bases, and 4 bases stayed unmatched. The CDR3 covers 15 residues. Germline-derived CDR1 and CDR2 are MDHEN and SYDVKM. CDR3 loop: CASSFDRGNSYEQYF. CDR3 DNA sequence: TGTGCCAGCAGTTTCGACAGGGGTAACTCCTACGAGCAGTACTTC.

The CDR3 region is CASSAPRQGAYEQYF. CDR3 nucleotide sequence: TGTGCCAGCAGTGCCCCTAGACAGGGGGCGTACGAGCAGTACTTC. The chain recombines TRBV6-4 with TRBJ2-7, with TRBD1 matching over 10 bases. This CDR3 contains 15 residues. V was pared by 4 bases and J by 4 bases, with 7 bases of the junction left unmatched. CDR1 and CDR2 from the germline V gene are MRHNA and SNTAGT.

The chain links TRBV4-1 to TRBJ2-5, with D tentatively TRBD1 (6 bases). The CDR3 loop spans 15 amino acids. Germline-derived CDR1 and CDR2 are MGHRA and YSYEKL. The V end was cut by 0 bases, the J end by 5 bases, with 13 bases between. For the CDR3, the DNA is TGCGCCAGCAGCCAAGATCCAGCAGGGGCGGAGACCCAGTACTTC. This codes for CASSQDPAGAETQYF.

This rearrangement joins TRBV11-2 to TRBJ1-4, with TRBD1 matching over 8 bases. V trimming: 3 bases; J trimming: 5 bases; junction bases outside the gene matches: 14. The CDR3 has 18 amino acids. Germline loops: CDR1 SGHAT, CDR2 FQNNGV. CDR3: CASSFGQGAFSGNEKLFF. For the CDR3, the DNA is TGTGCCAGCAGCTTTGGGCAGGGGGCTTTTAGTGGGAATGAAAAACTGTTTTTT.

The V and J genes are TRBV6-4 and TRBJ2-3, with 8 bases identical to TRBD1. The length of the CDR3 is 13 residues. Looked up from germline, CDR1 is MRHNA and CDR2 is SNTAGT. The junction had 6 bases not matched to a gene; V was cut back by 6 bases and J by 7 bases. CDR3 sequence (DNA): TGTGCCAGCAGCCCGACAGGGGTCAATACGCAGTATTTT. Protein sequence: CASSPTGVNTQYF.

The chain is built from TRBV5-1 and TRBJ1-1, with TRBD1 matching over 9 bases. Per the germline V gene, CDR1 is SGHRS and CDR2 is YFSETQ. V shed 5 bases, J shed 1 base, and the junction held 12 bases outside the gene matches. The CDR3 runs 17 residues. CDR3 coding DNA: TGCGCCAGCAGGTCAACGCCGGGACAGGGTAAGAACACTGAAGCTTTCTTT. Its protein is CASRSTPGQGKNTEAFF.

This chain joins TRBV7-8 and TRBJ2-6, with D possibly matching TRBD2 (5 bases). This CDR3 contains 17 residues. Trimming took off 3 bases at V and 4 bases at J, with 16 bases between the two ends. Germline lookup yields CDR1 SGHVS and CDR2 FQNEAQ. CDR3 in DNA: TGTGCCAGCAGCTTCCTTAATGCGGGCGAAGGGGCCAACGTCCTGACTTTC. It is translated as CASSFLNAGEGANVLTF.